These 24 T cell receptor beta chains were sequenced from one sample in a study of beta chain features in type 1 diabetes. Expressed TCRB transcripts were sequenced, since all the RNA that had been isolated was reverse transcribed. Here immunoSEQ multiplex PCR was the method, and the copy in TCRdb shows in-frame clones only, minus some. The data contain about 270,000 clones, roughly 13% of them singletons. Their antigens are not known. Notes on the study in general: When Type 1 diabetes patients were examined, their TCRB CDR3s proved moderately but significantly shorter in all four CD4+ subsets.

The sample consisted of naive CD4+ T cells from blood. The receptors derive from a man aged 25 to 40 with type 1 diabetes.

This clone has only a few counts. The chain has TRBV28 and TRBJ2-7, with D possibly matching TRBD1 (6 bases). The length of the CDR3 is 12 residues. Germline V gene lookup returns CDR1 MDHEN and CDR2 SYDVKM. V lost 11 bases and J lost 2, with 13 bases in between. The CDR3 loop is CAARTGTYEQYF. In DNA form, the CDR3 reads TGTGCCGCTAGAACAGGGACCTACGAGCAGTACTTC.

The V gene is TRBV5-1, the J gene TRBJ2-3, with 8 bases identical to TRBD2. This CDR3 spans 18 amino acids. Germline lookup yields CDR1 SGHRS and CDR2 YFSETQ. The J segment lost 0 bases and the V segment lost 4 bases, leaving 13 bases of the junction unmatched. CDR3 in DNA: TGCGCCAGCAGCCTGACCGGTAGTAGCGGGGCTAGCACAGATACGCAGTATTTT. This translates into CASSLTGSSGASTDTQYF.

This clone was detected only a few times. The chain links TRBV19 to TRBJ2-2; D remains ambiguous. V dropped 8 bases and J dropped 4 bases, with 5 bases sitting between them. Germline V gene lookup returns CDR1 LNHDA and CDR2 SQIVND (reference sequence). The CDR3 is made up of 11 amino acids. CDR3 sequence: CASYGTGELFF. CDR3 bases: TGTGCCAGTTACGGCACCGGGGAGCTGTTTTTT.

This clone was seen more than once but under ten times. The chain joins TRBV9 to TRBJ1-2, with D possibly being TRBD1 (6 bases). The CDR3 consists of 14 residues. Trimming stripped 1 base from V and 4 bases from J, with 11 bases between. Germline V gene lookup returns CDR1 SGDLS and CDR2 YYNGEE. Here the CDR3 reads CASSVNTGSYGYTF. Written as DNA, the CDR3 is TGTGCCAGCAGCGTAAACACAGGGAGCTATGGCTACACCTTC.

This clone was picked up a small number of times. The genes are TRBV5-6 and TRBJ2-7, with 15 bases matching TRBD2. Germline values: CDR1 SGHDT, CDR2 YYEEEE. The CDR3 is 15 amino acids. The junction had 2 bases not matched to a gene; V was cut back by 4 bases and J by 3 bases. CDR3: CASSPGLAGGYEQYF. The CDR3 nucleotides are TGTGCCAGCAGCCCGGGACTAGCGGGAGGCTACGAGCAGTACTTC.

This clone was recorded a few times. This chain connects TRBV5-1 to TRBJ1-1; no definite D call. The CDR3 loop spans 13 amino acids. Trimming removed 5 bases from V and 0 bases from J, with 8 bases in between. Germline V gene sequence: CDR1 SGHRS, CDR2 YFSETQ. The CDR3 region has the DNA TGCGCCAGCAGAACTGGGCTGAACACTGAAGCTTTCTTT. This gives the protein CASRTGLNTEAFF.

The chain employs TRBV7-6 and TRBJ1-2; 11 positions agree with TRBD1. V trimming: 5 bases; J trimming: 5 bases; junction bases outside the gene matches: 7. The CDR3 covers 15 residues. Germline V gene data show CDR1 as SGHVS and CDR2 as FNYEAQ. The CDR3 is CASSPTGQGAYGYTF. The CDR3 nucleotides read TGTGCCAGCAGCCCCACTGGACAGGGGGCGTATGGCTACACCTTC.

This clone was found once. The chain uses TRBV30 and TRBJ1-2; D is possibly TRBD1 (6 bases). V shed 5 bases and J shed 4 bases, with 17 bases lying between them. Germline assignment: CDR1 GTSNPN and CDR2 SVGIG (reference sequence). CDR3 length: 14 amino acids. In DNA, the CDR3 is TGTGCCTGGTCCGGGGGGGGCCGGGGCTATGGCTACACCTTC. Translation: CAWSGGGRGYGYTF.

In its sample, this clone was seen a few times. This chain connects TRBV9 to TRBJ1-5; a possible D gene is TRBD1 (5 bases). The CDR3 has 15 residues. Trimming pared 0 bases from V and 5 bases from J, leaving 12 bases between. The germline gives CDR1 SGDLS, CDR2 YYNGEE. CDR3 sequence: CASSVEGNHDQPQHF. The CDR3 coding sequence is TGTGCCAGCAGCGTAGAGGGGAATCACGATCAGCCCCAGCATTTT.

This clone showed up just a few times. The chain employs TRBV18 and TRBJ2-3; weak D call: TRBD2 (5 bases). Trimming removed 1 base from V and 0 bases from J, with 8 bases in between. In germline, CDR1 is KGHSH, CDR2 LQKENI. The CDR3 has 15 amino acids. As DNA, the CDR3 is TGTGCCAGCTCACCACGGACTGCTAGCACAGATACGCAGTATTTT. Its protein is CASSPRTASTDTQYF.

This clone was seen only once. V is TRBV29-1 and J is TRBJ2-5, with a possible D match to TRBD1 (7 bases). CDR1 is SQVTM and CDR2 is ANQGSEA in the germline V gene. V lost 3 bases, J lost 5 bases, and 16 bases lay in between. CDR3 length equals 14 residues. The CDR3 nucleotides are TGCAGCGTTGAGGAGGGGGCAGGGGGGGAGACCCAGTACTTC. It codes for CSVEEGAGGETQYF.

The V gene is TRBV7-9, the J gene TRBJ2-1; D unclear. From germline, CDR1 is SEHNR and CDR2 FQNEAQ (reference sequence). The CDR3 sequence is 14 residues long. V dropped 2 bases and J dropped 7 bases, with 12 bases sitting between them. DNA for the CDR3: TGTGCCAGCAGCTTATCTGGCAGTTTTAATGAGCAGTTCTTC. It yields the protein CASSLSGSFNEQFF. Full variable domain (missing parts from reference TRBV7-9 and TRBJ2-1): DTGVSQNPRHKITKRGQNVTFRCDPISEHNRLYWYRQTLGQGPEFLTYFQNEAQLEKSRLLSDRFSAERPKGSFSTLEIQRTEQGDSAMYLCASSLSGSFNEQFFGPGTRLTVL.

The chain recombines TRBV30 with TRBJ1-2, with TRBD1 as a possible D gene (5 bases). The CDR3 covers 12 residues. V was clipped by 3 bases and J by 5 bases, with 10 bases between them. Germline V CDR1 and CDR2: GTSNPN, SVGIG (reference sequence). DNA of the CDR3: TGTGCCTGGAGCAGGGTCGGGTATGGCTACACCTTC. This encodes CAWSRVGYGYTF.

This clone was counted a few times. CDR3 in amino acids: CASGRAPYEQYF. As DNA, the CDR3 is TGTGCCAGCGGGAGGGCCCCCTACGAGCAGTACTTC. The V call is TRBV9, the J call TRBJ2-7; TRBD2 matches 7 bases. The CDR3 length is 12 residues. The V segment lost 7 bases and the J segment 2 bases; nucleotides outside the gene matches: 3. Germline CDR1 SGDLS, CDR2 YYNGEE.

This clone was detected a few times. The chain combines TRBV2 with TRBJ1-5; a weak D match, TRBD1 (5 bases). Germline V CDR1 and CDR2: SNHLY, FYNNEI. This CDR3 region has 15 residues. The V and J ends lost 4 bases and 0 bases respectively, with 10 bases between them. CDR3 amino acids: CASSGTSYSNQPQHF. The CDR3 DNA is TGTGCCAGCAGTGGGACATCTTATAGCAATCAGCCCCAGCATTTT.

There are a few counts of this clone. This chain connects TRBV5-1 to TRBJ2-7; 8 nucleotides align to TRBD1. Looked up from germline, CDR1 is SGHRS and CDR2 is YFSETQ. With V trimmed by 1 base and J by 3 bases, 3 bases remained unmatched. The CDR3 totals 14 residues. The CDR3 loop is CASSLQGAFYEQYF. The CDR3 DNA follows: TGCGCCAGCAGCTTGCAGGGGGCTTTCTACGAGCAGTACTTC.

V usage is TRBV7-2 and J usage is TRBJ2-3; possible D gene TRBD2, 6 bases. Germline CDR1 reads SGHTA; CDR2 reads FQGNSA. The CDR3 extends over 15 amino acids. Trimming took 8 bases from V and 2 from J, leaving 17 bases between them. CDR3 region: CASARRGGITDTQYF. CDR3 DNA sequence: TGTGCCAGCGCCCGTAGGGGCGGGATCACAGATACGCAGTATTTT.

This clone was seen more than once but under ten times. The rearrangement uses TRBV13 and TRBJ2-1; 7 positions match TRBD2. Germline loops: CDR1 PRHDT, CDR2 FYEKMQ (reference sequence). V shed 6 bases, J shed 12 bases, and the junction held 14 bases outside the gene matches. This CDR3 has 14 amino acids. This CDR3 is CASSPPASGLRQFF. Here the CDR3 DNA reads TGTGCCAGCAGTCCTCCGGCTAGCGGCTTACGGCAGTTCTTC.

The chain uses TRBV6-4 and TRBJ2-1, with D maybe TRBD1 (6 bases). V was pared by 5 bases and J by 4 bases, with 15 bases between. Germline V lookup: CDR1 MRHNA, CDR2 SNTAGT. This CDR3 has 15 residues. The CDR3 here is CASSRIKGTYNEQFF. The CDR3 DNA reads TGTGCCAGCAGTCGTATAAAGGGGACATACAATGAGCAGTTCTTC.

V and J are TRBV5-1 and TRBJ1-3, with 10 positions matching TRBD1. The V and J ends lost 4 bases and 5 bases, in that order; junction bases with no gene match: 3. The germline CDR1 and CDR2 sequences are SGHRS and YFSETQ. The CDR3 contains 14 residues. CDR3: CASSPGQGRNTIYF. The CDR3 region has the DNA TGCGCCAGCAGCCCGGGACAGGGGAGAAACACCATATATTTT.

This clone was found once. The rearrangement uses TRBV6-6 and TRBJ1-5; TRBD1 might be the D (6 bases). V lost 6 bases to trimming and J lost 5 bases, with 14 bases between them. The CDR3 spans 14 residues. The V gene's germline CDR1 is MNHNY and CDR2 SVGAGI (reference sequence). The CDR3 sequence: CASSSVGQHQPQHF. DNA of the CDR3: TGTGCCAGCAGCTCTGTAGGACAGCATCAGCCCCAGCATTTT.

A few counts support this clone. The J gene is TRBJ2-7, the V gene TRBV6-1; the match to TRBD1 covers 8 bases. The J segment lost 0 bases and the V segment lost 4 bases, leaving 2 bases of the junction unmatched. From germline, CDR1 is MNHNS and CDR2 SASEGT. This CDR3 is built from 14 residues. The CDR3 loop reads CASSGDRSSYEQYF. CDR3 sequence (DNA): TGTGCCAGCAGTGGGGACAGGAGCTCCTACGAGCAGTACTTC.

The rearrangement uses TRBV7-9 and TRBJ1-1, with a weak D call TRBD1 (6 bases). This CDR3 has 13 amino acids. Germline-derived CDR1 and CDR2 are SEHNR and FQNEAQ (reference sequence). The V end was cut by 5 bases, the J end by 1 base, with 8 bases between. The CDR3 spells CASSQGWNTEAFF. The CDR3 DNA is TGTGCCAGCAGCCAGGGGTGGAACACTGAAGCTTTCTTT.

This chain links TRBV30 with TRBJ2-1; no definite D call. V dropped 3 bases and J dropped 2 bases, with 8 bases sitting between them. Germline V CDR1 and CDR2: GTSNPN, SVGIG (reference sequence). The CDR3 length is 13 residues. The CDR3 loop reads CAWSLSAYNEQFF. The CDR3 coding sequence is TGTGCCTGGAGCCTTAGTGCCTACAATGAGCAGTTCTTC.